Listed below are T cell receptor beta chains from one sample, sequenced in a study of PD-L1 blockade in urothelial cancer. The method was immunoSEQ multiplex PCR; TCRdb's version includes in-frame clones alone and lacks a portion of them. The sample shows just under 40,000 clones, about 89% of them seen only once. The input for sequencing was PBMCs, taken around atezolizumab (anti-PD-L1) treatment. The receptors derive from an older woman with urothelial cancer. Both conserved end residues are part of each CDR3. The D gene is left open where the match is weak. Expanded clones get a size class; other rows say once, few or many, or leave the size out.

abundance	d_gene	len	v_gene	j_gene	CDR3nt	CDR3aa
NA	NA	15	TRBV6-6	TRBJ1-1	TGTGCCAGCAGGCCACAGGGATTGGTGAACACTGAAGCTTTCTTT	CASRPQGLVNTEAFF
NA	TRBD1	15	TRBV14	TRBJ1-1	TGTGCCAGCAGCCCACAGGGGCAGGGGATTCATAAAGCTTTCTTT	CASSPQGQGIHKAFF
NA	NA	17	TRBV7-6	TRBJ2-3	TGTGCCAGCAGCTTAGCTCAGGGGTCAAGGGCCACAGATACGCAGTATTTT	CASSLAQGSRATDTQYF
NA	TRBD1	14	TRBV6-5	TRBJ2-1	TGTGCCAGCAGTGCCGGGACAGATTACAATGAGCAGTTCTTC	CASSAGTDYNEQFF
NA	NA	13	TRBV7-3	TRBJ1-3	TGTGCCAGCAGCTCAAGCGCTGGAAACACCATATATTTT	CASSSSAGNTIYF
NA	TRBD2	15	TRBV9	TRBJ2-3	TGTGCCAGCAGCGTGGGACTAGCGGGAACAGATACGCAGTATTTT	CASSVGLAGTDTQYF
NA	TRBD1	16	TRBV5-4	TRBJ2-4	TGTGCCAGCAGCTTTACGGGACAGGGAAGCAAAAACATTCAGTACTTC	CASSFTGQGSKNIQYF
once	NA	13	TRBV6-1	TRBJ1-4	TGTGCCACCCACCGTGACCCGGGGGAAAAACTGTTTTTT	CATHRDPGEKLFF
NA	TRBD2	14	TRBV7-2	TRBJ2-7	TGTGCCAGCAGTTTCGGCGGGAGGGCCTACGAGCAGTACTTC	CASSFGGRAYEQYF
NA	TRBD2	16	TRBV7-9	TRBJ2-7	TGTGCCAGCAGCTCGATGAGGACTAGCGGGAGTGGGGAGCAGTACTTC	CASSSMRTSGSGEQYF
NA	NA	13	TRBV6-1	TRBJ2-4	TGTGCCAGCAGTCAGGGTAGGGGACAAGGAGTGTACTTC	CASSQGRGQGVYF
NA	TRBD2	15	TRBV28	TRBJ2-1	TGTGCCAGCGGAGCGGGCGGGAGCTCCTACAATGAGCAGTTCTTC	CASGAGGSSYNEQFF
NA	NA	11	TRBV5-1	TRBJ2-1	TGCGCCAGCAGCTTGGCACGGGAGCAGTTCTTC	CASSLAREQFF
NA	TRBD1	15	TRBV5-1	TRBJ2-7	TGCGCCAGCAGCTACCAGGGGGCGTCGCGGTACGAGCAGTACTTC	CASSYQGASRYEQYF
NA	NA	20	TRBV28	TRBJ1-2	TGTGCCAGCAGTTCCTACTTCCCCGCTTGGGGGGAGTCCGGGCCTTATGGCTACACCTTC	CASSSYFPAWGESGPYGYTF
NA	TRBD2	15	TRBV25-1	TRBJ2-1	TGTGCCAGCACTGCGGGGGGACTAGCGAGCAATGAGCAGTTCTTC	CASTAGGLASNEQFF
NA	NA	15	TRBV2	TRBJ2-2	TGTGCCAGCGTATTGGGGCGGTGGAACACCGGGGAGCTGTTTTTT	CASVLGRWNTGELFF
NA	NA	15	TRBV21-1	TRBJ2-1	TGTGCCAGCAACAGTTTCGGGGGACCCCACAATGAGCAGTTCTTC	CASNSFGGPHNEQFF
NA	NA	14	TRBV28	TRBJ1-5	TGTGCCATCCAGGGCCTTCCCGTCAATCAGCCCCAGCATTTT	CAIQGLPVNQPQHF
NA	NA	15	TRBV6-6	TRBJ2-2	TGTGCCAGCAGTTACGGGGGCGTCACCACCGGGGAGCTGTTTTTT	CASSYGGVTTGELFF
NA	NA	16	TRBV18	TRBJ2-3	TGTGCCAGCTCACCCGGGCGGGCGGGTAGCACAGATACGCAGTATTTT	CASSPGRAGSTDTQYF
NA	TRBD1	15	TRBV2	TRBJ1-4	TGTGCCAGCAGGGGACAGGGGGCGGCTAATGAAAAACTGTTTTTT	CASRGQGAANEKLFF
NA	NA	15	TRBV5-4	TRBJ2-7	TGTGCCAGCAGCTTGGATACGGGGAGCTCCTACGAGCAGTACTTC	CASSLDTGSSYEQYF
NA	NA	17	TRBV28	TRBJ1-1	TGTGCCAGCAGTACACCCCTGGGGGGAAATCTGAACACTGAAGCTTTCTTT	CASSTPLGGNLNTEAFF
NA	TRBD2	13	TRBV10-1	TRBJ2-5	TGCGCCAGCTCCCGAGGCGGGGGTGGGACCCAGTACTTC	CASSRGGGGTQYF
medium-sized	TRBD2	16	TRBV4-1	TRBJ2-1	TGCGCCAGCAGCCAAGCGGCGGGACTAGCAGGCAATGAGCAGTTCTTC	CASSQAAGLAGNEQFF
NA	NA	15	TRBV11-2	TRBJ2-5	TGTGCCAGCAGCTTAGTTGCGGGCCGGACAGCGGCCCAGTACTTC	CASSLVAGRTAAQYF
NA	TRBD1	16	TRBV11-3	TRBJ2-5	TGTGCCAGCAGCATTGGACGACAGGGGGCGAGGGAGACCCAGTACTTC	CASSIGRQGARETQYF
NA	TRBD1	19	TRBV9	TRBJ2-3	TGTGCCAGCAGCGTAGATAGCCGACCGGGACAGGGGAGCACAGATACGCAGTATTTT	CASSVDSRPGQGSTDTQYF
NA	TRBD1	14	TRBV28	TRBJ1-1	TGTGCCAGCAGTAGCGGGGACAGGAAGACTGAAGCTTTCTTT	CASSSGDRKTEAFF
NA	TRBD1	15	TRBV28	TRBJ2-7	TGTGCCAGCAGTTTGTCGGGACAGAAAACCTACGAGCAGTACTTC	CASSLSGQKTYEQYF
NA	NA	17	TRBV15	TRBJ2-3	TGTGCCACCAGCAGAGATTGGGGAGCGAGAATCACAGATACGCAGTATTTT	CATSRDWGARITDTQYF
once	TRBD1	14	TRBV5-1	TRBJ1-1	TGCGCCAGCAGCTCCGGGACTTTAGGGGGCCAAGCTTTCTTT	CASSSGTLGGQAFF
NA	TRBD2	11	TRBV5-1	TRBJ2-7	TGCGCCAGCAGCCGGGACGGGGGGAAGTACTTC	CASSRDGGKYF
NA	NA	16	TRBV7-6	TRBJ2-3	TGTGCCAGCAGCTTATTACCCAGGGTTGGTACAGATACGCAGTATTTT	CASSLLPRVGTDTQYF
once	TRBD1	15	TRBV6-5	TRBJ2-7	TGTGCCAGCAGTACACAGGGGAGAGAAATTTACGAGCAGTACTTC	CASSTQGREIYEQYF
NA	TRBD2	13	TRBV6-5	TRBJ2-7	TGTGCCAGCAGTTACGAGTGGGGGGGGGAGCAGTACTTC	CASSYEWGGEQYF
NA	NA	15	TRBV9	TRBJ2-1	TGTGCCAGCGGGCGGGAAGGTGGGACTCTCTATGAGCAGTTCTTC	CASGREGGTLYEQFF
NA	NA	13	TRBV4-3	TRBJ2-1	TGCGCCAGCAGCCGAGAAGGCCGGGACTCCCAGTTCTTC	CASSREGRDSQFF
NA	TRBD1	15	TRBV28	TRBJ1-5	TGTGCCAGCAGTCCCGGGACAGGGGGGAATCAGCCCCAGCATTTT	CASSPGTGGNQPQHF
NA	TRBD1	15	TRBV6-1	TRBJ2-7	TGTGCCAGCAGCCCAAATACAGGGGCGCGCTACGAGCAGTACTTC	CASSPNTGARYEQYF
NA	TRBD1	16	TRBV19	TRBJ2-4	TGTGCCAGTAGTATAGTGACAGGGATGGCCAAAAACATTCAGTACTTC	CASSIVTGMAKNIQYF
once	TRBD2	15	TRBV28	TRBJ2-7	TGTGCCAGCATTCGTTTGGCGGGAGCTTCCTACGAGCAGTACTTC	CASIRLAGASYEQYF
medium-sized	NA	15	TRBV7-6	TRBJ1-4	TGTGCCAGCAGCCTACGGGGGGCTACAAATGAAAAACTGTTTTTT	CASSLRGATNEKLFF
NA	NA	15	TRBV7-2	TRBJ1-2	TGTGCCAGCAGCTTAGAGGGGGGGATATTATATGGCTACACCTTC	CASSLEGGILYGYTF
NA	TRBD1	17	TRBV19	TRBJ1-2	TGTGCCAGTGGCAATAGAGCCGGGGGCAGGGGGAACTATGGCTACACCTTC	CASGNRAGGRGNYGYTF
NA	TRBD2	18	TRBV27	TRBJ2-2	TGTGCCAGCAGTTTCCTATTTTCTAGCGGTCTAAACACCGGGGAGCTGTTTTTT	CASSFLFSSGLNTGELFF
NA	TRBD1	15	TRBV6-6	TRBJ2-7	TGTGCCAGCAGTAAACCGGGACAGGGGGCTGGTGAGCAGTACTTC	CASSKPGQGAGEQYF